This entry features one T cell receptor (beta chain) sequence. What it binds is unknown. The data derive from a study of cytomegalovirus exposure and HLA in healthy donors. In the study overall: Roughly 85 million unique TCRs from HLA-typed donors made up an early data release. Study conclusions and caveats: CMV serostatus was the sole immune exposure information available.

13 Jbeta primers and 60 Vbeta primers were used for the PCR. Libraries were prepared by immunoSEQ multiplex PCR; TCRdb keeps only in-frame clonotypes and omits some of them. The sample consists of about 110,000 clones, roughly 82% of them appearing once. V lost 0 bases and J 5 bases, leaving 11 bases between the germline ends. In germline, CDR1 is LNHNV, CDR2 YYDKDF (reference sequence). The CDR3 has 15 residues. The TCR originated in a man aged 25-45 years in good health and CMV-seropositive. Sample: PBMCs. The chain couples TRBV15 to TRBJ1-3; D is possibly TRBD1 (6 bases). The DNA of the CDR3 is TGTGCCACCAGCAGAGATACAGGGTCGAGAAACACCATATATTTT. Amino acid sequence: CATSRDTGSRNTIYF.